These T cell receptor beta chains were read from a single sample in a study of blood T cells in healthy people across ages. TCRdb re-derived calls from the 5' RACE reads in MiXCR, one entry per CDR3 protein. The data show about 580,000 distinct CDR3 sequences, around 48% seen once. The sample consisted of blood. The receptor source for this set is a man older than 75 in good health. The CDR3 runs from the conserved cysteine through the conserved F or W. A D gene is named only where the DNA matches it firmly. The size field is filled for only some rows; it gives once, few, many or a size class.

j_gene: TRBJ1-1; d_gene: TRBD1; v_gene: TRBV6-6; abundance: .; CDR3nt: TGTGCCAGCAGTTACTCGGGACAGGGCGGCACTGAAGCTTTCTTT; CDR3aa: CASSYSGQGGTEAFF
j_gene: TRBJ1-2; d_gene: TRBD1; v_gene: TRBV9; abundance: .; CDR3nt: TGTGCCAGCAGCGTATGGGACAGGGGTGGCTACACCTTC; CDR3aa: CASSVWDRGGYTF
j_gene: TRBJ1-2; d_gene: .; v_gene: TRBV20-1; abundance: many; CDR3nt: TGCAGTGCTAGGTCAGGGACATATGGCTACACCTTC; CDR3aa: CSARSGTYGYTF
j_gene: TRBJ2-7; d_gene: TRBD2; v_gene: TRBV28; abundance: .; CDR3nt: TGTGCCAGCAGTTTATGGAGTAGCGGGGGACACTACGAGCAGTACTTC; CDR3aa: CASSLWSSGGHYEQYF
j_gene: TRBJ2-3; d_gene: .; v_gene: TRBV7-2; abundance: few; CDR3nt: TGTGCCAGCAGCGTCGGACTGTCAGATACGCAGTATTTT; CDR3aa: CASSVGLSDTQYF
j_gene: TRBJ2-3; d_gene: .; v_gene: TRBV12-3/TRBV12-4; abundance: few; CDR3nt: TGTGCCAGCAGTTCCCGGACAGCCCATGGGTATTTT; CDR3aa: CASSSRTAHGYF
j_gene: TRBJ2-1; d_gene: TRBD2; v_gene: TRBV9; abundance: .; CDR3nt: TGTGCCAGCAGCTTCGGGACTATATACAATGAGCTGTTCTTC; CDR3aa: CASSFGTIYNELFF
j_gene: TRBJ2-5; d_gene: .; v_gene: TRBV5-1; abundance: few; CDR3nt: TGCGCCAGCAGCTCGGCGGTTCAGCAAGAGACCCAGTACTTC; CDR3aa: CASSSAVQQETQYF
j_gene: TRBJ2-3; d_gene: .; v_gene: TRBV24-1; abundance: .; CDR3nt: TGTGCCACCAGTGGAGGATTAGCGTCAGATACGCAGTATTTT; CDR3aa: CATSGGLASDTQYF
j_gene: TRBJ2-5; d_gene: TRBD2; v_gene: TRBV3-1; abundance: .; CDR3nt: TGTGCCAGCAGCCAACCTACTAGCGGGTCAGAGACCCAGTACTTC; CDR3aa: CASSQPTSGSETQYF
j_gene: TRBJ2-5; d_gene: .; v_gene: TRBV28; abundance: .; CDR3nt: TGTGCCAGCAGTAAAAGCGGAGGTTACAATGAGCAGTACTTC; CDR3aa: CASSKSGGYNEQYF
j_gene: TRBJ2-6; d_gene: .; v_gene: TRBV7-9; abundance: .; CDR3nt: TGTGCCAGCAGCCCGCAGTTGGGATGGGCCAACGTCCTGACTTTC; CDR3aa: CASSPQLGWANVLTF
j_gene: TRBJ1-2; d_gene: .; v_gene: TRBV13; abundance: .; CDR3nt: TGTGCCAGCAGCTTAGAGGGGCGCGGCTACACCTTC; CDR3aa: CASSLEGRGYTF
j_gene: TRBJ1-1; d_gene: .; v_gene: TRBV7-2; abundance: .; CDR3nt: TGTGCCAGCAGCTTAGAATCCCGGGTCGGAACTGAAGCTTTCTTT; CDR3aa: CASSLESRVGTEAFF
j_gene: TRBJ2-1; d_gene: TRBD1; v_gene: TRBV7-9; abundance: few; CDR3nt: TGTGCCAGCACCAAAGAGGCAGGGGGCTACGAGCAGTTCTTC; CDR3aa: CASTKEAGGYEQFF
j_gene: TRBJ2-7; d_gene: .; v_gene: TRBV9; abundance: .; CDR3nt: TGTGCCAGCAGCGCCACACCACGGGATTACGAGCAGTACTTC; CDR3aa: CASSATPRDYEQYF
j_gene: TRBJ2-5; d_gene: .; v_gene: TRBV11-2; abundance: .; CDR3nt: TGTGCCAGCAGCTTAACAATCTGGACCCCCGGGGTGAAAGGAGAGACCCAGTACTTC; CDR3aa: CASSLTIWTPGVKGETQYF